The present entry profiles one T cell receptor beta chain with its context. This clonotype was seen a handful of times. The clone's antigen remains unknown. Per-base qualities were not stored, and no clone one base away is much larger. The data stem from a study of regulatory T cells in long-lasting Graves disease (dated by TCRdb to the early 2020s). Turning to the overall study: To count as having persistent Graves' disease, a patient had to have received antithyroid drug treatment for over 5 years with TSH receptor autoantibodies remaining persistently positive. Peripheral blood TCR sequencing and RNA sequencing compared persistent Graves' disease patients with newly diagnosed Graves' disease patients. The study was registered as a clinical trial and conducted in China. TCR sequencing covered some 13 persistent and some 20 newly diagnosed Graves' disease patients, around 35 samples in total. Antithyroid drugs had been taken for about 10.3 years on average by persistent Graves' disease patients in the clinical cohort. Overall study outcomes, separate from this receptor: Because the primary lesion, thyroid tissue, could not be accessed, the study looked at peripheral blood alone. Sequencing and analysis were limited to the TCR beta chain. TRBV28, TRBJ1-2 and TRBJ2-5 were preferentially used in persistent disease, while TRBV20-1 and TRBJ2-1 were favored in newly diagnosed disease. Compared with newly diagnosed patients, patients with persistent Graves' disease had lower TCR Shannon entropy and fewer highly expanded clones, which suggests clonal expansion. More public clonotypes were shared among persistent patients (fewer than 3,000) than among newly diagnosed patients (under 1,000). The authors noted that the small sample size was a limitation that may lower accuracy.

V loses 4 bases of germline sequence and J loses 2 bases, and the interval between the two ends is 5 bases. The CDR3 goes from the cysteine to the phenylalanine over 11 residues. Here the CDR3 DNA is all that survives: 33 bases in frame from base 1. CDR1 and CDR2 (SQVTM, ANQGSEA) derive from the germline V gene. Library creation used multiplex PCR. The listed sequencing device is Illumina HiSeq 4000. iRepertoire HTBI primers and Arm-PCR amplification of CDR3 regions were used to construct TCR beta libraries. PCR products were gel purified before sequencing. From the authors' description of their analysis: Gene usage analysis of CDR3 amino acid clonotypes relied on the approximately 68 TRBV and about 15 TRBJ segments identified across samples. COPE and FqMerger were used to merge the filtered high-quality paired reads into contigs. BLAST was used to align contigs to IMGT TRBV, TRBD and TRBJ reference genes, and CDR3 was defined according to IMGT. Clonotypes above 0.1% frequency were classified as highly expanded clones. Shannon entropy was used to measure repertoire diversity, and the Gini coefficient was used to measure V-J evenness. A clonotype found in more than one individual was treated as public. TCRdb took the public reads, trimmed them with fastp at Q25, ran MiXCR for clone calling and kept in-frame beta chains. One record per CDR3 amino acid sequence lists the most common genes and DNA. TCRdb, not the authors, supplied the V and J calls. The sample yields hundreds of thousands of distinct CDR3 sequences; around 20% were counted once. The biggest ten clones account for 6.5% to 10% of the sample.

This specimen's time point label, interpreted: persistent/refractory GD, antithyroid drugs over 5 years with positive TRAb. For both TCR sequencing and RNA sequencing, RNA was extracted from PBMCs using TRIzol. The diagnosis of Graves' disease followed American Thyroid Association guidelines. Recruitment of patients was carried out at an endocrinology department in Xi'an, China. Each patient gave about 9.1 milliliters of peripheral blood, collected in an EDTA anticoagulant tube. Ficoll Paque Plus density gradient separation was used to isolate PBMCs, and no additional T cell sorting was done. An Agilent 2100 Bioanalyzer and agarose gel were used to assess RNA quality, and a NanoDrop 2000 was used to measure RNA concentration.

The sequencing used peripheral blood mononuclear cells (PBMCs), collected when the disease was refractory, from a patient treated with antithyroid drugs. The V and J segments used are TRBV29-1 and TRBJ1-2; a confident D gene designation cannot be given. This TCR came from a female donor with Graves disease. The DNA sequence reads TGCAGCGTTGTTCAGAACTATGGCTACACCTTC. The encoded protein is CSVVQNYGYTF.